What follows describes a single T cell receptor beta chain. Its target is not known. Amplification used 60 Vbeta primers and 13 Jbeta primers. Using immunoSEQ multiplex PCR, the repertoire was profiled, and TCRdb retains in-frame clones only, with some absent. The table lists around 120,000 clones, under 85% of them singletons. This sample was taken from a study of cytomegalovirus exposure and HLA in healthy donors. Overall study results and limits: What was likely a sequencing artifact was a cluster of highly shared sequence variants. For cytomegalovirus status, the classifier reportedly gave diagnoses with high specificity and sensitivity.

Germline V gives CDR1 SQVTM, CDR2 ANQGSEA. The length of the CDR3 is 14 residues. Trimming left V 5 bases short and J 9 bases short, with 17 bases between. This rearrangement joins TRBV29-1 to TRBJ1-6, with D possibly TRBD1 on 6 matching bases. The sequenced sample consisted of PBMCs. The sequence came from a woman between 18 and 29 years old in good health and CMV-seronegative. CDR3 sequence: CSVQMTTGLSPLHF. The CDR3 DNA reads TGCAGCGTTCAAATGACCACAGGGCTTTCACCCCTCCACTTT.